Following are 4 T cell receptor beta chains from one sample sequenced in a study of cytomegalovirus exposure and HLA in healthy donors (dated by TCRdb to 2015 to 2018). The library was produced with the immunoSEQ multiplex PCR assay. TCRdb stores this immuneACCESS table with in-frame sequences only. Part of the clones is absent; in the studies checked, under half of the shortfall reflects unresolved V genes, and no reason is known for the rest. The sample table shows around 150,000 clones, and 85% to 90% are seen once. The top ten hold 5.7% of the sample. The sequenced sample was PBMCs. These receptors all come from a woman in her twenties or thirties in good health and CMV-seronegative.

A single count supports this clone. Other nucleotide sequences from this sample produce the same CDR3. The rearrangement links TRBV4-3 to TRBJ2-7; 10 bases fit TRBD1. The CDR3 is 14 residues long. CDR1 and CDR2 (germline): LGHNA, YSLEER. Trimming took 3 bases from V and 4 from J; bases not matched to a gene: 3. The DNA of the CDR3 is TGCGCCAGCAGCCAGGGGGACAGGGGTTACGAGCAGTACTTC. It encodes CASSQGDRGYEQYF.

The chain is built from TRBV2 and TRBJ2-5; 10 positions match TRBD2. J lost 4 bases, V lost 4 bases, and 0 bases had no gene match. In germline, CDR1 is SNHLY, CDR2 FYNNEI. The CDR3 length is 13 residues. CDR3 region: CASSGLAGETQYF. CDR3 sequence (DNA): TGTGCCAGCAGTGGACTAGCGGGAGAGACCCAGTACTTC.

The rearrangement links TRBV6-1 to TRBJ1-4; unclear D gene. The ends were cut back, 4 bases at V and 8 bases at J, with 14 bases in the middle. The CDR3 has 14 residues. The V gene's germline CDR1 is MNHNS and CDR2 SASEGT. The chain's CDR3 is CASSGSQVGEKLFF. The CDR3 DNA reads as TGTGCCAGCAGTGGGTCCCAGGTCGGGGAAAAACTGTTTTTT.

The rearrangement links TRBV2 to TRBJ1-1, with D perhaps matching TRBD1 (5 bases). The V and J ends lost 2 bases and 3 bases respectively, with 13 bases between them. The CDR3 spans 15 residues. The germline gives CDR1 SNHLY, CDR2 FYNNEI. The CDR3 region has the DNA TGTGCCAGCAGTGAAAGTCCCTGGGGGGACACTGAAGCTTTCTTT. Amino acids: CASSESPWGDTEAFF.